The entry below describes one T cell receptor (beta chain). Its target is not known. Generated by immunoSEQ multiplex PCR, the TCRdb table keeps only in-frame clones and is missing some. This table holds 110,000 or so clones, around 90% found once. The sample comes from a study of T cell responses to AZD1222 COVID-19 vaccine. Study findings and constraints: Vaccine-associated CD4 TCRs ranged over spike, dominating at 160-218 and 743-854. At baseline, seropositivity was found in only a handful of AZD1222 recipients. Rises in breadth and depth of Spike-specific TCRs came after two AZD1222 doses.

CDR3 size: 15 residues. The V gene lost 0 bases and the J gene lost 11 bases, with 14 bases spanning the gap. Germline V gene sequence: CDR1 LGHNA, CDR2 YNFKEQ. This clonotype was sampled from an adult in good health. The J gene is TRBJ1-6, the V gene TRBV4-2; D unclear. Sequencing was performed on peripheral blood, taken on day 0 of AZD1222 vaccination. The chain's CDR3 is CASSQDLSSAAPLHF. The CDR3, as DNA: TGTGCCAGCAGCCAAGATTTATCCTCGGCGGCACCCCTCCACTTT.